This T cell receptor beta chain was recorded in a study of cytomegalovirus exposure and HLA in healthy donors. The CDR3 contains 12 residues. Germline V CDR1 and CDR2: WSHSY, SAAADI. V lost 9 bases and J 4 bases, leaving 12 bases between the germline ends. This PCR relied on a set of 60 Vbeta primers and 13 Jbeta primers. TCRdb's table, derived via immunoSEQ multiplex PCR, lists solely in-frame clones and lacks some. The table records 150,000 to 200,000 clones, approximately 82% of them present only once. The source of this sequence is a woman in her thirties or forties in good health and CMV-seropositive. The sample comprised PBMCs. The chain has TRBV10-2 and TRBJ2-5, with a possible D match to TRBD2 (5 bases). In DNA, the CDR3 is TGCGCCAGTGGCGGGCGGGCAGAGACCCAGTACTTC. Its protein is CASGGRAETQYF.